One and the same sample provided the 16 T cell receptor beta chains below, sequenced in a study of blood T cell repertoires in COVID-19. TCRdb's table, derived via immunoSEQ multiplex PCR, lists solely in-frame clones and lacks some. The sample shows 200,000 to 250,000 clones, around 86% of them seen only once. Sequencing used peripheral blood. The receptors stem from a man aged 30 to 45 who had recovered from COVID-19.

The chain joins TRBV3-1 (or the pseudogene TRBV3-2) to TRBJ1-2; 9 nucleotides align to TRBD1. V shed 4 bases and J 8 bases; nucleotides not matched to a gene: 5. The CDR3 is 13 residues long. Germline-derived CDR1 and CDR2 are LGHDT and YNNKEL (reference sequence). The CDR3 DNA is TGTGCCAGCAGCCTACAGGGGGCTGAAGGCTACACCTTC. Its protein product is CASSLQGAEGYTF.

The CDR3 bases are TGCGCCAGCAGTATAGACAGGGGTGGCAATCAGCCCCAGCATTTT. This encodes CASSIDRGGNQPQHF. V usage is TRBV5-1 and J usage is TRBJ1-5, with 8 bases that match TRBD1. The V gene end was trimmed by 5 bases and the J gene end by 2 bases; junction bases not matched to a gene: 6. The CDR3 is 15 amino acids. CDR1 and CDR2 (germline): SGHRS, YFSETQ.

The chain links TRBV6-5 to TRBJ1-2, with a tentative D call TRBD1 (5 bases). V was clipped by 8 bases and J by 5 bases, with 21 bases between them. Germline CDR1 is MNHEY and CDR2 is SVGAGI. This CDR3 contains 15 residues. CDR3: CASVSRGGDLYGYTF. DNA for the CDR3: TGTGCCAGCGTGAGTCGGGGTGGGGACTTATATGGCTACACCTTC.

The chain couples TRBV6-5 to TRBJ1-2; D might be TRBD1 (5 bases). The CDR3 is made up of 13 amino acids. Per germline, CDR1 MNHEY and CDR2 SVGAGI. Trimming stripped 0 bases from V and 8 bases from J, with 10 bases between. Here the CDR3 DNA reads TGTGCCAGCAGTTACTCGGGGCCTAGGGGCTACACCTTC. It specifies CASSYSGPRGYTF.

The V and J genes are TRBV7-9 and TRBJ2-1; 7 bases line up with TRBD2. Germline V CDR1 and CDR2: SEHNR, FQNEAQ (reference sequence). The CDR3 runs to 17 residues. The V segment lost 3 bases and the J segment 0 bases; nucleotides outside the gene matches: 8. The CDR3 DNA reads TGTGCCAGCAGCTTGTTAAGCGGGGTACCCTCCTACAATGAGCAGTTCTTC. Translated: CASSLLSGVPSYNEQFF. Full variable domain (remainder filled in from reference TRBV7-9 and TRBJ2-1): DTGVSQNPRHKITKRGQNVTFRCDPISEHNRLYWYRQTLGQGPEFLTYFQNEAQLEKSRLLSDRFSAERPKGSFSTLEIQRTEQGDSAMYLCASSLLSGVPSYNEQFFGPGTRLTVL.

The gene calls are TRBV6-6 and TRBJ2-7; 8 nucleotides match TRBD1. The CDR3 has 14 residues. The trim removed 5 bases at V and 1 base at J, leaving 4 bases unmatched. The germline V gene has CDR1 MNHNY and CDR2 SVGAGI (reference sequence). The CDR3 DNA reads as TGTGCCAGCAGTCCAACAGGGGGTTCCTACGAGCAGTACTTC. Protein: CASSPTGGSYEQYF.

This clone came up once. The V gene is TRBV7-9, the J gene TRBJ2-7, with TRBD1 identical over 7 bases. Germline values: CDR1 SEHNR, CDR2 FQNEAQ (reference sequence). The V and J ends lost 0 bases and 0 bases, in that order; junction bases with no gene match: 5. There are 16 residues in the CDR3. DNA of the CDR3: TGTGCCAGCAGCTTAGCGGGGACAGCCCCCTCCTACGAGCAGTACTTC. It codes for CASSLAGTAPSYEQYF.

The rearrangement uses TRBV14 and TRBJ1-2, with TRBD1 matching over 10 bases. This CDR3 has 16 residues. Germline-derived CDR1 and CDR2 are SGHDN and FVKESK. The J segment lost 3 bases and the V segment lost 2 bases, leaving 6 bases of the junction unmatched. The CDR3 DNA follows: TGTGCCAGCAGCCAATACGCGACAGGGGGCGACTATGGCTACACCTTC. It yields the protein CASSQYATGGDYGYTF.

The rearrangement links TRBV18 to TRBJ2-7, with 9 nucleotides matching TRBD1. Germline trimming cut 3 bases from V and 2 bases from J; bases unmatched to any gene: 5. The CDR3 extends over 15 amino acids. The germline V gene encodes CDR1 KGHSH and CDR2 LQKENI. Here the CDR3 DNA reads TGTGCCAGCTCACCTAGGACAGGGGACGCCTACGAGCAGTACTTC. It yields the protein CASSPRTGDAYEQYF.

The gene calls are TRBV19 and TRBJ2-6, with TRBD1 matching over 7 bases. This CDR3 has 14 residues. V shed 6 bases, J shed 2 bases, and the junction held 1 base outside the gene matches. CDR1 LNHDA and CDR2 SQIVND come from the germline V gene (reference sequence). Here the CDR3 reads CASSQGAGANVLTF. The CDR3 region has the DNA TGTGCCAGTAGCCAGGGGGCTGGGGCCAACGTCCTGACTTTC.

This chain connects TRBV19 to TRBJ1-5; perhaps TRBD1 as D (6 bases). In germline, CDR1 is LNHDA, CDR2 SQIVND (reference sequence). V dropped 9 bases and J dropped 2 bases, with 17 bases sitting between them. The CDR3 length is 15 residues. For the CDR3, the DNA is TGTGCCAGCCAAGATTCAGGGGTGGGCAATCAGCCCCAGCATTTT. Translation gives CASQDSGVGNQPQHF.

The V and J genes are TRBV6-5 and TRBJ1-4; 8 bases align to TRBD1. CDR1 and CDR2 (germline): MNHEY, SVGAGI. J lost 7 bases, V lost 2 bases, and 9 bases had no gene match. This CDR3 comprises 16 residues. CDR3 region: CASSYDVGQGLEKLFF. The CDR3 nucleotides read TGTGCCAGCAGTTACGATGTAGGACAGGGTCTTGAAAAACTGTTTTTT.

With regard to this clone: Other DNA sequences of this sample code for an identical CDR3. This chain connects TRBV5-1 to TRBJ2-5; maybe TRBD2 (6 bases). The germline CDR1 and CDR2 sequences are SGHRS and YFSETQ. This CDR3 comprises 13 residues. The V end was cut by 0 bases, the J end by 3 bases, with 6 bases between. Written as DNA, the CDR3 is TGCGCCAGCAGCTTGGGCGGGGAAGAGACCCAGTACTTC. Residues: CASSLGGEETQYF.

The genes are TRBV19 and TRBJ1-6, with TRBD1 as a possible D gene (5 bases). The CDR3 contains 14 residues. In germline, CDR1 is LNHDA, CDR2 SQIVND (reference sequence). V was shortened by 2 bases and J by 6 bases, with 8 bases between the two germline ends. CDR3 sequence: CASSIQGANSPLHF. CDR3 in DNA: TGTGCCAGTAGTATACAGGGCGCTAATTCACCCCTCCACTTT.

This chain links TRBV19 with TRBJ1-2, with 8 positions matching TRBD1. The length of the CDR3 is 18 residues. V was pared by 4 bases and J by 1 base, with 14 bases of the junction left unmatched. Germline V CDR1 and CDR2: LNHDA, SQIVND (reference sequence). The CDR3, as DNA: TGTGCCAGTAGTAGGGAGGGGGCAGGGGGCACCATTAACTATGGCTACACCTTC. The encoded protein is CASSREGAGGTINYGYTF.

The rearrangement uses TRBV7-8 and TRBJ1-2, with TRBD1 matching over 12 bases. The CDR3 is made up of 15 amino acids. Unmatched junction bases numbered 9, after V lost 5 bases and J lost 8 bases. The V gene's germline CDR1 is SGHVS and CDR2 FQNEAQ. CDR3 amino acids: CASSPQGQGARGYTF. In DNA form, the CDR3 reads TGTGCCAGCAGCCCACAGGGACAGGGGGCGCGGGGCTACACCTTC. The full variable domain, rest sourced from reference TRBV7-8 and TRBJ1-2, is GAGVSQSPRYKVAKRGQDVALRCDPISGHVSLFWYQQALGQGPEFLTYFQNEAQLDKSGLPSDRFFAERPEGSVSTLKIQRTQQEDSAVYLCASSPQGQGARGYTFGSGTRLTVV.